This TCR beta chain came from a study of T-cell reconstitution after alpha-beta-depleted transplantation in children. Study-wide points: Certain patients had high TCRbeta diversity at day 60, and it came from recipient T cells and thymic progenitors that survived. One year after transplant, T-cell counts and diversity came mostly from newly produced T cells. Expanded graft clones, several hundred of them, were reportedly the source of alpha-beta T cells about two months after transplant.

This clonotype was observed a handful of times. The antigen remains unidentified. The V gene end was trimmed by 3 bases and the J gene end by 7 bases; junction bases not matched to a gene: 6. The CDR3 contains 14 residues. Germline-derived CDR1 and CDR2 are DFQATT and SNEGSKA (reference sequence). The TCRbeta library incorporated unique molecular identifiers. In TCRdb, the PCR reads were re-called with MiXCR into one record per CDR3 protein. The sample includes approximately 1,000,000 distinct CDR3 sequences, around 30% of them seen just once. This chain connects TRBV20-1 to TRBJ1-4; 9 nucleotides line up with TRBD1. The sequence was obtained from a boy in the first two years of life who had a stem cell transplant for SCID, so the T cells may come from the graft donor. Material: PBMCs, mostly from graft donor cells, obtained 360 days after TCRalphabeta/CD19-depleted stem cell transplant. CDR3 DNA: TGCAGTGCTAGCCCTACAGGGGGCATTGAAAAACTGTTTTTT. This translates into CSASPTGGIEKLFF.